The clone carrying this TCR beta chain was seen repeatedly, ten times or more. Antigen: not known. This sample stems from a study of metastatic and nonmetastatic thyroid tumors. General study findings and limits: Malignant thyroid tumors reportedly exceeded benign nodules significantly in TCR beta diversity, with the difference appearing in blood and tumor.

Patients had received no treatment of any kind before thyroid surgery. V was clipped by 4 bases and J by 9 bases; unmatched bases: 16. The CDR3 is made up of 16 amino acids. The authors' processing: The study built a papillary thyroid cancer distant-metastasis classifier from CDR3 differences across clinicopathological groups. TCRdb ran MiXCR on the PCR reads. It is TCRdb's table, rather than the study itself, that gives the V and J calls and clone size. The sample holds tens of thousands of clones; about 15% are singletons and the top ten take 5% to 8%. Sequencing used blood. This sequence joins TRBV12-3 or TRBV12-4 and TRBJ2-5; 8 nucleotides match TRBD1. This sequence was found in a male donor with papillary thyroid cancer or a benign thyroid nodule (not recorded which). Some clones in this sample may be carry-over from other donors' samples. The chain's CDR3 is CASSSATLDRATAQYF. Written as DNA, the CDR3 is TGTGCCAGCAGTTCCGCCACCCTGGACAGGGCGACGGCCCAGTACTTC.